This T cell receptor beta chain was profiled in a study of response to subunit inactivated influenza vaccine. Findings of the study overall: New T cells are recruited in small numbers by each seasonal influenza vaccination, according to the authors' suggestion.

TCRdb redid the calling of the RT-PCR reads with MiXCR, one entry per CDR3 protein. The data hold around 710,000 distinct CDR3 sequences, with 14% observed a single time. The germline V gene has CDR1 SGHRS and CDR2 YFSETQ. The CDR3 has 17 amino acids. Unmatched junction bases numbered 11, after V lost 4 bases and J lost 7 bases. As for this clonotype: What it binds is unknown.

This chain connects TRBV5-1 to TRBJ2-2; 12 bases match TRBD2. The starting material was PBMCs from blood, obtained approximately 15 days before vaccination. The receptor was isolated from a man between 45 and 60 years old who received an inactivated influenza vaccine. The CDR3: CASSQWTSGAGGGELFF. In DNA form, the CDR3 reads TGCGCCAGCAGCCAGTGGACTAGCGGGGCCGGCGGCGGGGAGCTGTTTTTT.